What follows are 20 T cell receptor beta chains derived from one specimen sequenced in a study of cytomegalovirus exposure and HLA in healthy donors. PCR primers comprised 60 Vbeta and 13 Jbeta primers. Generated by immunoSEQ multiplex PCR, the TCRdb table keeps only in-frame clones and is missing some. The data show 100,000 to 150,000 clones, roughly 80% seen once. The material sequenced was PBMCs. These receptors all stem from a male donor in good health and CMV-seronegative.

This clone was observed a single time. V is TRBV5-6 and J is TRBJ2-7; D unclear. Deletions cut 0 bases from V and 3 bases from J, with 10 bases between. Per germline, CDR1 SGHDT and CDR2 YYEEEE. CDR3 length: 14 residues. CDR3 in DNA: TGTGCCAGCAGCTTGGGGGCAAAAAACTACGAGCAGTACTTC. Protein product: CASSLGAKNYEQYF.

The CDR3 DNA follows: TGCAGCGTTTCCAGGGTTCTTAACACTGAAGCTTTCTTT. Encoded protein: CSVSRVLNTEAFF. The chain is built from TRBV29-1 and TRBJ1-1, with D perhaps TRBD1 (5 bases). CDR3 length: 13 amino acids. Looked up from germline, CDR1 is SQVTM and CDR2 is ANQGSEA. Trimming left V 5 bases short and J 2 bases short, with 12 bases between.

The chain uses TRBV7-2 and TRBJ2-4, with D unclear. The V gene's germline CDR1 is SGHTA and CDR2 FQGNSA. This CDR3 has 16 amino acids. Trimming took off 1 base at V and 1 base at J, with 11 bases between the two ends. CDR3: CASSLVDSSAKNIQYF. The CDR3 DNA reads as TGTGCCAGCAGCTTAGTGGATAGCTCCGCCAAAAACATTCAGTACTTC.

The chain has TRBV5-1 and TRBJ2-3; 7 bases fit TRBD2. The CDR3 covers 15 residues. Trimming removed 1 base from V and 5 bases from J; junction bases left unmatched: 7. Germline CDR1 reads SGHRS; CDR2 reads YFSETQ. The CDR3 region is CASSLLAGGVDTQYF. The CDR3 coding sequence is TGCGCCAGCAGCTTGTTAGCGGGTGGGGTAGATACGCAGTATTTT. Using reference TRBV5-1 and TRBJ2-3 for the parts outside the CDR3, the full variable domain is KAGVTQTPRYLIKTRGQQVTLSCSPISGHRSVSWYQQTPGQGLQFLFEYFSETQRNKGNFPGRFSGRQFSNSRSEMNVSTLELGDSALYLCASSLLAGGVDTQYFGPGTRLTVL.

This chain joins TRBV9 and TRBJ1-2, with 9 positions matching TRBD1. Losses at the gene ends were 2 bases for V and 6 bases for J; bases not matched to a gene: 8. Germline V gene data show CDR1 as SGDLS and CDR2 as YYNGEE. This CDR3 is built from 15 residues. The CDR3 DNA follows: TGTGCCAGCAGCGTGGGACAGGGCTTGGCAGATGGCTACACCTTC. Protein: CASSVGQGLADGYTF.

This chain joins TRBV6-5 and TRBJ1-2, with 10 nucleotides matching TRBD1. Per germline, CDR1 MNHEY and CDR2 SVGAGI. The CDR3 is 12 residues long. V was pared by 4 bases and J by 8 bases, with 1 base of the junction left unmatched. DNA for the CDR3: TGTGCCAGCAGTTGGACAGGGGGGGGCTACACCTTC. It translates to CASSWTGGGYTF.

V gene TRBV7-2 combines with J gene TRBJ2-1; TRBD1 is a possible D gene (6 bases). The CDR3 sequence is 15 residues long. Between the trimmed V and J ends, which lost 1 base and 8 bases, there was a span of 15 bases. Germline V gene lookup returns CDR1 SGHTA and CDR2 FQGNSA. The chain's CDR3 is CASSLDRLRGDEQFF. CDR3 DNA: TGTGCCAGCAGCTTAGATCGCCTCAGGGGCGATGAGCAGTTCTTC.

The chain recombines TRBV25-1 with TRBJ1-4; 8 bases align to TRBD1. V trimming: 6 bases; J trimming: 7 bases; junction bases outside the gene matches: 4. Germline V gene sequence: CDR1 MGHDK, CDR2 SYGVNS. CDR3 length: 13 residues. The CDR3 spells CASRATGVEKLFF. The CDR3 DNA is TGTGCCAGCAGAGCGACAGGGGTTGAAAAACTGTTTTTT.

The chain is built from TRBV27 and TRBJ1-5, with unresolved D. The germline gives CDR1 MNHEY, CDR2 SMNVEV (reference sequence). The CDR3 is 14 amino acids. Deletions cut 3 bases from V and 0 bases from J, with 6 bases between. The CDR3 loop is CASSFTPSNQPQHF. The CDR3 bases are TGTGCCAGCAGTTTTACACCTAGCAATCAGCCCCAGCATTTT.

DNA of the CDR3: TGTGCCAGTAGATCACTAGCGGGGTCCTACGAGCAGTACTTC. Its translation: CASRSLAGSYEQYF. The chain employs TRBV19 and TRBJ2-5; 10 bases line up with TRBD2. The J call may be mistaken, given a closer DNA end match to TRBJ2-7. The germline gives CDR1 LNHDA, CDR2 SQIVND (reference sequence). The CDR3 totals 14 residues.

The chain is built from TRBV29-1 and TRBJ2-7; TRBD2 aligns across 13 bases. Trimming cost V 7 bases and J 3 bases; bases outside gene matches: 15. The CDR3 extends over 17 amino acids. Germline V gives CDR1 SQVTM, CDR2 ANQGSEA. CDR3 residues: CSDRPIRTSGSVYEQYF. The CDR3, as DNA: TGCAGCGATAGACCTATTAGGACTAGCGGGAGCGTCTACGAGCAGTACTTC.

This chain links TRBV7-2 with TRBJ2-1; 10 bases map to TRBD2. This CDR3 comprises 16 residues. The germline CDR1 and CDR2 sequences are SGHTA and FQGNSA. Trimming took 7 bases from V and 5 from J; bases not matched to a gene: 11. The CDR3 loop is CASTLERTSGNNEQFF. The CDR3 DNA is TGTGCCAGCACCCTCGAAAGGACTAGCGGAAACAATGAGCAGTTCTTC.

The chain joins TRBV4-3 to TRBJ2-7, with 10 bases identical to TRBD1. Germline CDR1 LGHNA, CDR2 YSLEER. The V segment lost 4 bases and the J segment 2 bases; nucleotides outside the gene matches: 5. The CDR3 is 15 residues long. The CDR3 bases are TGCGCCAGCAGCCCCACCGGGACAGGGGCCTACGAGCAGTACTTC. This sequence encodes CASSPTGTGAYEQYF.

The chain has TRBV19 and TRBJ1-5, with 9 bases that match TRBD1. The CDR3 runs 13 residues. Germline CDR1 reads LNHDA; CDR2 reads SQIVND (reference sequence). V gave up 6 bases and J gave up 4 bases; unmatched junction bases: 1. As DNA, the CDR3 is TGTGCCAGTAGAGGGACAGGGAATCAGCCCCAGCATTTT. It is translated as CASRGTGNQPQHF. The variable domain in full, with the rest retrieved from reference TRBV19 and TRBJ1-5, is DGGITQSPKYLFRKEGQNVTLSCEQNLNHDAMYWYRQDPGQGLRLIYYSQIVNDFQKGDIAEGYSVSREKKESFPLTVTSAQKNPTAFYLCASRGTGNQPQHFGDGTRLSIL.

The V call is TRBV5-5, the J call TRBJ2-2, with D possibly TRBD2 on 5 matching bases. V was clipped by 4 bases and J by 0 bases, with 13 bases between them. The germline gives CDR1 SGHKS, CDR2 YYEKEE (reference sequence). The CDR3 length is 16 residues. The CDR3 sequence: CASSPRALANTGELFF. For the CDR3, the DNA is TGTGCCAGCAGCCCGAGGGCACTCGCGAACACCGGGGAGCTGTTTTTT.

V gene TRBV2 combines with J gene TRBJ2-7; 8 bases align to TRBD2. Germline values: CDR1 SNHLY, CDR2 FYNNEI. The junction had 15 bases not matched to a gene; V was cut back by 7 bases and J by 4 bases. The CDR3 is made up of 16 amino acids. For the CDR3, the DNA is TGTGCCAGCAACCAACTAGCGGAGCCCCCCGTATACGAGCAGTACTTC. Its translation: CASNQLAEPPVYEQYF.

The chain uses TRBV15 and TRBJ2-7, with 8 bases lining up with TRBD2. The germline gives CDR1 LNHNV, CDR2 YYDKDF (reference sequence). J was trimmed by 5 bases and V by 1 base; bases with no gene match: 16. The CDR3 length is 18 residues. CDR3 loop: CATSRGTLWERGTHEQYF. The CDR3 nucleotides read TGTGCCACCAGCAGAGGAACCCTCTGGGAGCGGGGGACGCACGAGCAGTACTTC.

The gene calls are TRBV4-1 and TRBJ2-7; 12 bases are shared with TRBD1. Per the germline V gene, CDR1 is MGHRA and CDR2 is YSYEKL. The V segment lost 5 bases and the J segment 4 bases; nucleotides outside the gene matches: 6. The CDR3 spans 15 residues. The CDR3 protein is CASSSPGQGAYEQYF. The DNA of the CDR3 is TGCGCCAGCAGCTCTCCGGGACAGGGGGCATACGAGCAGTACTTC.

The CDR3 DNA sequence: TGTGCCAGCAGCTTAGCAACCCGACAGGGAGCCTACACCGGGGAGCTGTTTTTT. It specifies CASSLATRQGAYTGELFF. This rearrangement joins TRBV7-9 to TRBJ2-2, with TRBD1 identical over 7 bases. Per the germline V gene, CDR1 is SEHNR and CDR2 is FQNEAQ (reference sequence). This CDR3 spans 18 amino acids. Germline trimming cut 0 bases from V and 3 bases from J; bases unmatched to any gene: 10.

This clone was counted between two and nine times. The rearrangement links TRBV27 to TRBJ2-5, with TRBD2 matching 11 bases. From germline, CDR1 is MNHEY and CDR2 SMNVEV (reference sequence). The V gene end was trimmed by 5 bases and the J gene end by 11 bases; junction bases not matched to a gene: 19. This CDR3 comprises 17 residues. The CDR3 DNA follows: TGTGCCAGCAGTGCGACTAGCGGGATTACAAAGGCTTGGGAGCAGTACTTC. Its protein is CASSATSGITKAWEQYF.